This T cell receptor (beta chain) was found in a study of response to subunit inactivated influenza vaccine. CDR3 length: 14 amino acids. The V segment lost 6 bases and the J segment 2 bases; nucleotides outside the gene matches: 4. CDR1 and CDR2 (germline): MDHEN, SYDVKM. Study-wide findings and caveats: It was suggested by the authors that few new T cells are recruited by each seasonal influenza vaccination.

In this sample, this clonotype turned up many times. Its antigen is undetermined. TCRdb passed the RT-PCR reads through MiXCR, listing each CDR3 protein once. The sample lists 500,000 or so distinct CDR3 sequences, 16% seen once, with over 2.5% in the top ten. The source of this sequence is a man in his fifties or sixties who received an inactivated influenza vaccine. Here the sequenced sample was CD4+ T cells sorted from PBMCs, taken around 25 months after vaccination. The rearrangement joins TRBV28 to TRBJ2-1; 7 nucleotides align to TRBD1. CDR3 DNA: TGTGCCAGCAGGTTACAGGGGCCCTACAATGAGCAGTTCTTC. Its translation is CASRLQGPYNEQFF.